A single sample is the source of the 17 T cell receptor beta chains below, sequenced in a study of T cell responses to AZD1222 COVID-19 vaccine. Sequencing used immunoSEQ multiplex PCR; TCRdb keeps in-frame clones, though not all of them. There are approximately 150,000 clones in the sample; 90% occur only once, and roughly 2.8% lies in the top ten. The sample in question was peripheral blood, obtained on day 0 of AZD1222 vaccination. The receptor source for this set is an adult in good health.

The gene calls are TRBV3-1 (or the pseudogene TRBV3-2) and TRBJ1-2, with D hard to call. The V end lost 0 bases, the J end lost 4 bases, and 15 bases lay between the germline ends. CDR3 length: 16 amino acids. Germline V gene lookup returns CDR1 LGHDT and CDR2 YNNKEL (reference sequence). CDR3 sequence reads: CASSQDVKADSYGYTF. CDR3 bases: TGTGCCAGCAGCCAAGATGTGAAGGCCGACTCCTATGGCTACACCTTC.

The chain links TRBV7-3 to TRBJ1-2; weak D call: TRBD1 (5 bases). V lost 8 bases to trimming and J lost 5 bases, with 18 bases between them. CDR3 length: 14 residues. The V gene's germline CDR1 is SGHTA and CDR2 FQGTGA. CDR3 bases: TGTGCCAGCTCTCAGACAGCCTCCGGGTATGGCTACACCTTC. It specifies CASSQTASGYGYTF. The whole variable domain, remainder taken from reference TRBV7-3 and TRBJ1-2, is GAGVSQTPSNKVTEKGKYVELRCDPISGHTALYWYRQSLGQGPEFLIYFQGTGAADDSGLPNDRFFAVRPEGSVSTLKIQRTERGDSAVYLCASSQTASGYGYTFGSGTRLTVV.

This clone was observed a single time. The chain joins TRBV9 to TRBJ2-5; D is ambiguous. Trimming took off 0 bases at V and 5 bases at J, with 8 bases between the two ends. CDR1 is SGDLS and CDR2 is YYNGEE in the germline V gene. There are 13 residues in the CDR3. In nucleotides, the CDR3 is TGTGCCAGCAGCGTAGGAGGTTGGGAGACCCAGTACTTC. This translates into CASSVGGWETQYF.

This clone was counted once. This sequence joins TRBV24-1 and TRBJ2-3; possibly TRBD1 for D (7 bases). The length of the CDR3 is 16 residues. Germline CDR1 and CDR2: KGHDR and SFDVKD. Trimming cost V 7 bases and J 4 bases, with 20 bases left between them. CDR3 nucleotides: TGTGCCACCAGCCAAACCTCCCAGGGGGGCGCAGATACGCAGTATTTT. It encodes CATSQTSQGGADTQYF.

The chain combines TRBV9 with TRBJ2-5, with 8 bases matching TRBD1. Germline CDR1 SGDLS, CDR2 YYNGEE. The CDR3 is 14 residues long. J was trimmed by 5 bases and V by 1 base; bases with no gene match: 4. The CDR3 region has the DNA TGTGCCAGCAGCGTACAGGGGGCTTGGGAGACCCAGTACTTC. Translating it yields CASSVQGAWETQYF. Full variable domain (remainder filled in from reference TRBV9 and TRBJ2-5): DSGVTQTPKHLITATGQRVTLRCSPRSGDLSVYWYQQSLDQGLQFLIQYYNGEERAKGNILERFSAQQFPDLHSELNLSSLELGDSALYFCASSVQGAWETQYFGPGTRLLVL.

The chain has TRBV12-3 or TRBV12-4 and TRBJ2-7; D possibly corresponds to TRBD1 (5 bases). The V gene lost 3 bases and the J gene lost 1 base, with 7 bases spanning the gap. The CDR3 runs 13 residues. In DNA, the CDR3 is TGTGCCAGCAGTTTGCAGGGATCCTACGAGCAGTACTTC. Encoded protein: CASSLQGSYEQYF.

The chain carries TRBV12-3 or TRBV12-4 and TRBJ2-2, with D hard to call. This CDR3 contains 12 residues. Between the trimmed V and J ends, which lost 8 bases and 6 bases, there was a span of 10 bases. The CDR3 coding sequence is TGTGCCAGCGGAACCGGTGCCGGGGAGCTGTTTTTT. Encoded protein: CASGTGAGELFF.

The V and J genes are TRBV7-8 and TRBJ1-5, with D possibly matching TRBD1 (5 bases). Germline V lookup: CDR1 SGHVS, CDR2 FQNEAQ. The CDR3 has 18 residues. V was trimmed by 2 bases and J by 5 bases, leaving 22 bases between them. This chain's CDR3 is CASSLWDPERGWYQPQHF. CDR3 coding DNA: TGTGCCAGCAGCTTATGGGACCCGGAGCGGGGGTGGTATCAGCCCCAGCATTTT.

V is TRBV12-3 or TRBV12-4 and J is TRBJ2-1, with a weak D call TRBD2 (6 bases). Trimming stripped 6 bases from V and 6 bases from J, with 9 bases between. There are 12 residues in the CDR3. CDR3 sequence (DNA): TGTGCCAGCAGGCGGGGCCCCAATGAGCAGTTCTTC. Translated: CASRRGPNEQFF.

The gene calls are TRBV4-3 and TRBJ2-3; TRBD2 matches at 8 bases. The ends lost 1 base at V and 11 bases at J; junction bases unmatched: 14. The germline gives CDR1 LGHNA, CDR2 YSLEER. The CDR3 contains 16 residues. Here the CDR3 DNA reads TGCGCCAGCAGCCAAGTTCGCGGGGGGCACTCCGGGGGGCAGTATTTT. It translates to CASSQVRGGHSGGQYF.

The CDR3 sequence is CASTTSGSYGYTF. The DNA for the CDR3 is TGTGCCAGCACCACTTCCGGGTCCTATGGCTACACCTTC. The gene calls are TRBV28 and TRBJ1-2; D ambiguous. Per the germline V gene, CDR1 is MDHEN and CDR2 is SYDVKM. The CDR3 totals 13 residues. V lost 7 bases and J lost 4, with 13 bases in between.

CDR3 sequence reads: CASSPRSGASYEQYF. In DNA form, the CDR3 reads TGTGCCAGCAGCCCCCGGTCAGGGGCGTCCTACGAGCAGTACTTC. V and J are TRBV3-1 (or the pseudogene TRBV3-2) and TRBJ2-7, with D perhaps TRBD1 (6 bases). From germline, CDR1 is LGHDT and CDR2 YNNKEL (reference sequence). Trimming removed 4 bases at V and 1 base at J, with 14 bases between. The CDR3 extends over 15 amino acids.

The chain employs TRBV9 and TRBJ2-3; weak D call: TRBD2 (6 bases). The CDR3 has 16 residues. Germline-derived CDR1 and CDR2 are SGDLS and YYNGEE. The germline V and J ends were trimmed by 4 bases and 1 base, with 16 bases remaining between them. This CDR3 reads CASSPPGDWGTDTQYF. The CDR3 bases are TGTGCCAGCAGCCCTCCGGGGGATTGGGGCACAGATACGCAGTATTTT.

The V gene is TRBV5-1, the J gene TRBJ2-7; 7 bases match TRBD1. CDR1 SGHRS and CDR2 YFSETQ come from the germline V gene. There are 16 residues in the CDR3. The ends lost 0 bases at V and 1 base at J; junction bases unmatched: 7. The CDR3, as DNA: TGCGCCAGCAGCTTGGGCATGGGACAGCTTTCCTACGAGCAGTACTTC. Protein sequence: CASSLGMGQLSYEQYF.

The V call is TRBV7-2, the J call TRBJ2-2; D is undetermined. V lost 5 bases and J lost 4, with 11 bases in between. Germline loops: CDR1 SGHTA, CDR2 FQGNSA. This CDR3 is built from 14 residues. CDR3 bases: TGTGCCAGCAGCATTTACTCGGGCACCGGGGAGCTGTTTTTT. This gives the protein CASSIYSGTGELFF.

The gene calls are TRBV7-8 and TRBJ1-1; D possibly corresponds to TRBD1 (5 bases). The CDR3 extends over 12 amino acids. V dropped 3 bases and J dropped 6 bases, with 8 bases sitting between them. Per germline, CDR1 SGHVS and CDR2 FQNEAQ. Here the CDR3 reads CASSLGGAEAFF. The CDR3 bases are TGTGCCAGCAGCTTGGGGGGGGCTGAAGCTTTCTTT.

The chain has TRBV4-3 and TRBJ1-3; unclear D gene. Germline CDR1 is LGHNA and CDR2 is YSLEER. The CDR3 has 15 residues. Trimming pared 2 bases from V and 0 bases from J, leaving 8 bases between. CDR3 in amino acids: CASSQQSLSGNTIYF. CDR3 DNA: TGCGCCAGCAGCCAACAGTCTCTCTCTGGAAACACCATATATTTT.